This TCR beta chain was sequenced for a study of PD-1 blockade in classical Hodgkin lymphoma. Germline V lookup: CDR1 LNHNV, CDR2 YYDKDF (reference sequence). This CDR3 is 15 amino acids long. Trimming pared 1 base from V and 3 bases from J, leaving 13 bases between. The time point here: cycle 4 day 1 (C4D1), after more than five weeks of nivolumab. Relapse was seen in all patients after autologous stem cell transplantation, and brentuximab vedotin exposure was variable. Measured with immunoSEQ multiplex PCR; TCRdb has only the in-frame clones, and not every one. This repertoire shows tens of thousands of clones, around 76% found once; its top ten account for about 12%.

This clonotype was obtained from a human donor with classical Hodgkin lymphoma. This material consisted of peripheral blood mononuclear cells (PBMCs), taken before the fourth cycle of nivolumab. V gene TRBV15 combines with J gene TRBJ2-7; TRBD1 might be the D (5 bases). The CDR3 loop reads CATSRGLDSFYEQYF. The DNA of the CDR3 is TGTGCCACCAGCAGAGGTCTAGACAGCTTCTACGAGCAGTACTTC.